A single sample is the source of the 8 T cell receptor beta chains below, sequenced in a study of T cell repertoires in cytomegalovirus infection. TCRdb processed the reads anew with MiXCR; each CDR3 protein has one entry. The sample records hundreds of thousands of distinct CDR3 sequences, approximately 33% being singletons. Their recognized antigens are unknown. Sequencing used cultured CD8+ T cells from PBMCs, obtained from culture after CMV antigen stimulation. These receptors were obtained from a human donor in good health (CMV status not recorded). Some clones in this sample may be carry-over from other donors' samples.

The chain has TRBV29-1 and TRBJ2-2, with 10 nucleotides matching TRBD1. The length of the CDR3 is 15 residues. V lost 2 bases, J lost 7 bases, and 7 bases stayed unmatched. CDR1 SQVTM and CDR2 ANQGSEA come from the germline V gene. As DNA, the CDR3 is TGCAGCGTTGAAAGACAGGGGGCGCGGAACGGGGAGCTGTTTTTT. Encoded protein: CSVERQGARNGELFF.

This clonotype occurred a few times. CDR3 protein: CSVEGIRDISNYGYTF. As DNA, the CDR3 is TGCAGCGTTGAGGGGATCCGGGACATTTCTAACTATGGCTACACCTTC. V gene TRBV29-1 combines with J gene TRBJ1-2; D is perhaps TRBD1 (6 bases). CDR1 and CDR2 from the germline V gene are SQVTM and ANQGSEA. V dropped 3 bases and J dropped 0 bases, with 17 bases sitting between them. There are 16 residues in the CDR3.

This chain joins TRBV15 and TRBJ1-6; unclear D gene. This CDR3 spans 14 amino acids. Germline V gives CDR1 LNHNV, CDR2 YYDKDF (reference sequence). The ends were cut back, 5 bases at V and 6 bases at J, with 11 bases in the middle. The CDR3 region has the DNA TGTGCCACCAGCGAAGAACAGACTAATTCACCCCTCCACTTT. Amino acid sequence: CATSEEQTNSPLHF.

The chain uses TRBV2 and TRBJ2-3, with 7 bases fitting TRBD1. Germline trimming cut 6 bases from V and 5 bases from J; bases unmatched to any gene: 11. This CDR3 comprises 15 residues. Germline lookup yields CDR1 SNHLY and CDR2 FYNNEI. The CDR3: CASSVDRDEGDTQYF. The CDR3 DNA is TGTGCCAGCAGCGTAGACAGGGACGAAGGAGATACGCAGTATTTT.

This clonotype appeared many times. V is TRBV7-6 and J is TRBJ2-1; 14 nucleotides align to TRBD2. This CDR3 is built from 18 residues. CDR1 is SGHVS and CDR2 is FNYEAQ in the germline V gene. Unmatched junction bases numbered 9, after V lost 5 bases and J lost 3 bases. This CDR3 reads CASSPGLAGGQDYNEQFF. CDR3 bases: TGTGCCAGCAGCCCAGGACTAGCGGGGGGCCAAGACTACAATGAGCAGTTCTTC.

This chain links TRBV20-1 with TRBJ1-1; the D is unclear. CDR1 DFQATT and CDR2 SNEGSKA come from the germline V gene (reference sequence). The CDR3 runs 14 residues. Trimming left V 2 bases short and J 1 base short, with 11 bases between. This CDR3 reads CSARPADRNTEAFF. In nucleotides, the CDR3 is TGCAGTGCTAGACCGGCCGATAGGAACACTGAAGCTTTCTTT.

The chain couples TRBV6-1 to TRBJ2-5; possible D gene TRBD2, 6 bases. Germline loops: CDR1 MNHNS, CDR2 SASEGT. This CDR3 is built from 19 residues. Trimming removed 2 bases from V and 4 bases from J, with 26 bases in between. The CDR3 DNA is TGTGCCAGCAGTGAAAATTGGGCTAGCGAATTGGTTATGAGAGAGACCCAGTACTTC. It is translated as CASSENWASELVMRETQYF.

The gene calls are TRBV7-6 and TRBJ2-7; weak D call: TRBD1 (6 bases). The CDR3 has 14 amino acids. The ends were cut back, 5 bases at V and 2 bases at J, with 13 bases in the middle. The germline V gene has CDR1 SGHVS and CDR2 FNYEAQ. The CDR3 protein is CASSITGNPYEQYV. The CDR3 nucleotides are TGTGCCAGCAGCATAACAGGGAACCCCTACGAGCAGTACGTC.